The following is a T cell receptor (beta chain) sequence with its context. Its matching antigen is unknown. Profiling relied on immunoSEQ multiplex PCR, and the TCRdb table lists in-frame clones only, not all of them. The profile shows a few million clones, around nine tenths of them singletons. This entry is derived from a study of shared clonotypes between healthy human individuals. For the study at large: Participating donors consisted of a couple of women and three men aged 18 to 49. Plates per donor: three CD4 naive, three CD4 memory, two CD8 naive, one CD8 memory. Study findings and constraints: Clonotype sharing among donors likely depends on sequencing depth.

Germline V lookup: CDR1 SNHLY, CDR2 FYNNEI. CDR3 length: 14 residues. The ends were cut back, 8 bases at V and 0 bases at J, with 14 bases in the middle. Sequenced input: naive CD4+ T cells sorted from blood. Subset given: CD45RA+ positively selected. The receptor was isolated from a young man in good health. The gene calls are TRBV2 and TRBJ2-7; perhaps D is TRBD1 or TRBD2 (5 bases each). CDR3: CASHAPGTSYEQYF. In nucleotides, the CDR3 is TGTGCCAGCCATGCCCCCGGGACCTCCTACGAGCAGTACTTC.